The sequence of this T cell receptor beta chain was determined in a study of CD8 T cells in Susac syndrome (dated by TCRdb to the late 2010s). Describing the broader study: Of the Susac syndrome patients who were sequenced, more than five had clinically active disease and roughly eight were in clinical remission. At blood withdrawal, Susac syndrome patients were therapy-naive, treated with corticosteroids (with IVIg additionally given to some), or treated with IVIg alone. Whether CD8+ T cell activation and differentiation in Susac syndrome was antigen driven was tested using repertoire sequencing. The study compared CD8+ T cell repertoire clonality among 12 healthy donors, about 14 Susac syndrome patients and roughly 15 multiple sclerosis patients.

Turning to this clonotype: Its antigen remains unidentified. Base quality data are lacking; no much larger clone is found one base away.

Overall study results and their limits: Susac syndrome CD8+ repertoires showed clonal expansion, highest in CD8+ TEMRA cells and greater in clinically active than remitting patients. The number of individuals in the TCR sequencing and HLA analysis was recognized as being relatively small. Looking at Susac-specific public clones, the researchers identified approximately 15 in the total CD8+ repertoire and roughly 5 in the CD8+ TEMRA repertoire.

Peripheral blood CD8+ and CD4+ T cells from healthy donors, Susac syndrome patients and multiple sclerosis patients were profiled using high-throughput TCR beta sequencing. The Susac syndrome patients fulfilled recently defined diagnostic criteria for definite or probable disease. CD8+ TEMRA cells were enriched by FACS, while bulk CD8+ and CD4+ T cells were purified by magnetic negative isolation. Blood was drawn into EDTA tubes, processed within 24 hours, and PBMCs were isolated by density gradient centrifugation. PBMCs intended for TCR sequencing were cryopreserved in liquid nitrogen and thawed later in a water bath at 37 degrees C. Purity of sorted or isolated CD4+, CD8+ and CD8+ TEMRA cells was at least 90%. The CDR3 runs 15 amino acids, cysteine and phenylalanine included. Only the CDR3 portion is preserved as DNA: 45 bases, with reading frame beginning at the first base. V gives up 4 bases and J gives up 3 bases, and the segment between their germline ends measures 16 bases. Reading the germline V gene (reference sequence) gives CDR1 GTSNPN and CDR2 SVGIG.

RNA was extracted using the RNeasy kit, and roughly 0.5 to 1 ug of the RNA was reverse transcribed with random hexamers. The immunoSEQ multiplex PCR assay, which covers 54 Vbeta and 13 Jbeta segments, was used to amplify TCR beta CDR3 regions. Bias from PCR amplification was corrected by using a synthetic template baseline for primer optimization and for computational correction. As for how the authors treated the data: Reads were assigned to V, D and J genes according to IMGT and analyzed in immunoSEQ Analyzer, with only productive sequences retained. To calculate clonality, Shannon entropy was normalized by log2 of the number of productive unique sequences and then subtracted from one. For each patient and control, public and private clones were evaluated within the 100 most prevalent clones. A clone was defined as Susac-specific if it was absent from the healthy and MS cohorts, from roughly 1,000 published viral clones and from other ImmuneACCESS disease sequences. Starting from the raw public reads, TCRdb applied fastp trimming at Q25, assembled clones with MiXCR and retained in-frame beta chains. CDR3 protein duplicates are merged, each entry listing the most common genes and DNA. The V and J calls and clone size are TCRdb's, not the authors'. For this sample there are about 140,000 distinct CDR3 sequences; roughly 94% appear just once. The top ten clones comprise more than 0.15% of the sample.

Material: CD8+ T cells from PBMCs. This TCR came from a human donor with Susac syndrome. The chain was built from TRBV30 and TRBJ1-3, with the D gene not confidently named. The DNA reads as follows: TGTGCCTGGATTAGGACCGGGCTCCGTGGAAACACCATATATTTT. Protein translation: CAWIRTGLRGNTIYF.